The clone carrying this TCR beta chain was seen just once. Its antigen is not known. Germline is not matched at one junction end, which may reflect a read error. CDR3 length equals 14 residues. Germline-derived CDR1 and CDR2 are SSHAT and FNYEAQ (reference sequence). This record comes from a study of coeliac disease. TCRdb's copy holds only in-frame clones and misses some; the assay was immunoSEQ multiplex PCR. The sample shows roughly 3,700 clones, around 60% of them seen only once. Study-level results: Few TRB amino acid sequences were shared between samples; most were unique. The authors judged this method unsuitable for unbiased gliadin-specific T cell detection. In active celiac disease, intraepithelial and lamina propria TRB and TRG repertoires were less clonal than controls.

This TCR derives from a woman in her 30s without celiac disease. The chain combines TRBV7-7 with TRBJ2-2; D ambiguous. Sequencing input: lymphocytes from the gut lamina propria. CDR3 amino acids: CASSLAGNTGELFF. CDR3 coding DNA: TGTGCTAGCAGCTTAGCTGGCAACACCGGGGAGCTGTTTTTT.